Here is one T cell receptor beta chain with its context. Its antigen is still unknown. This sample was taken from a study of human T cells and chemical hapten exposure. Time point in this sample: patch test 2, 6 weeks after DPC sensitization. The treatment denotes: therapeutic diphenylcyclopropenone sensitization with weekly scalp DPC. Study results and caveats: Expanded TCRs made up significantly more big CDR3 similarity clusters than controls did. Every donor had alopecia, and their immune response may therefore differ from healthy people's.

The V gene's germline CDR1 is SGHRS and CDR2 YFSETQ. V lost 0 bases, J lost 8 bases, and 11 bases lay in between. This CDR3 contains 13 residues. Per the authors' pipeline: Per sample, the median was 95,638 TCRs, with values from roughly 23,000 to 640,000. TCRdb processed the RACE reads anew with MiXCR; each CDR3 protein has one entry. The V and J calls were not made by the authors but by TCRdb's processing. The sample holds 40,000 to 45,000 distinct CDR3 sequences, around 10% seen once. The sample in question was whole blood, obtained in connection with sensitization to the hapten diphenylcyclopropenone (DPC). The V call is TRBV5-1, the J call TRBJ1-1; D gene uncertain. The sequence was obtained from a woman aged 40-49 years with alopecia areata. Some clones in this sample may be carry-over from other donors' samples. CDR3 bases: TGCGCCAGCAGCTTGGTTATACGGGGAGAAGCTTTCTTT. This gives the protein CASSLVIRGEAFF. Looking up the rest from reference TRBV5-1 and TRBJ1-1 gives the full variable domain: KAGVTQTPRYLIKTRGQQVTLSCSPISGHRSVSWYQQTPGQGLQFLFEYFSETQRNKGNFPGRFSGRQFSNSRSEMNVSTLELGDSALYLCASSLVIRGEAFFGQGTRLTVV.